This TCR beta chain derives from a study of cytomegalovirus exposure and HLA in healthy donors. Study findings and constraints: Cytomegalovirus association was assigned to about 180 TCR beta chains.

This clone is categorized as medium-sized. Its antigen remains unidentified. Assay: immunoSEQ multiplex PCR; the TCRdb copy retains only in-frame clones and omits some. Seen here are 52,000 or so clones, roughly nine tenths observed once, and the top ten hold roughly 15%. Germline V CDR1 and CDR2: SGHNT, YENEEA. CDR3 size: 14 residues. Trimming cost V 2 bases and J 6 bases; bases outside gene matches: 4. The sample comprised PBMCs. The chain uses TRBV11-3 and TRBJ2-7; TRBD1 matches at 10 bases. The sequence was obtained from a woman younger than 30 in good health and CMV-seronegative. CDR3 residues: CASSLSGTGAEQYF. In DNA, the CDR3 is TGTGCCAGCAGCTTATCCGGGACAGGGGCCGAGCAGTACTTC.